This T cell receptor beta chain was recorded in a study of T-cell reconstitution after alpha-beta-depleted transplantation in children (dated by TCRdb to the mid-2010s). About the study as a whole: Using TCR repertoire profiling, the study followed T-cell immune reconstitution in a quantitative way in children after TCRalphabeta/CD19-depleted allogeneic hematopoietic cell transplantation. General study outcomes and caveats: The frequencies of hyperexpanded clones fell over the following months, and after one year, T-cell counts and TCRbeta diversity were mostly attributed to newly produced T cells. About two months after transplant, the apparently early recovery of alphabetaT-cell counts reportedly depended on just several hundred clones that had expanded rapidly and came from non-depleted graft cells. The high TCRbeta diversity at day 60 in some patients was ascribed to recipient T cells and intrathymic progenitors that had survived conditioning.

This clonotype has at least ten counts. Its binding antigen is unknown. No quality values exist for individual bases; no much larger clone is one base distant. Library preparation used PCR. The instrument given in TCRdb is Illumina HiSeq 2500. TCR libraries were prepared with molecular barcoding, using unique molecular identifiers to normalize TCRbeta repertoire quantification. TCRdb handled the public reads itself, with Q25 trimming in fastp and clone calling in MiXCR, and kept productive beta chains. Each entry merges the rows of one CDR3 protein and shows their most common DNA and genes. The sample table shows 150,000 to 250,000 distinct CDR3 sequences, and 5% to 6.5% are seen once. About 5% of the sample is held by the ten biggest clonotypes. Spanning cysteine to phenylalanine, the CDR3 consists of 14 amino acids. Only CDR3 DNA remains: 42 bases, in frame from the first base. CDR1 is given as SGHVS and CDR2 as FQNEAQ, both from the germline V gene. V and J are trimmed by 4 bases and 4 bases, and the gene matches miss 5 bases of the junction.

The sample's treatment or condition label, decoded: allogeneic hematopoietic cell transplantation with graft depleted of TCRalphabeta T cells and CD19 B cells. TCRalphabeta/CD19-depleted allogeneic hematopoietic cell grafts were given to the transplant recipients, all of whom were children. The sequence derives from a girl under three years old with combined immunodeficiency, due to receive a stem cell transplant. Here the sequenced sample was PBMCs, taken before TCRalphabeta/CD19-depleted stem cell transplant. The chain joins TRBV7-8 to TRBJ1-1; 8 central bases correspond to TRBD1. The nucleotides read TGTGCCAGCAGCTATCTGACAGGGGCCACTGAAGCTTTCTTT. This sequence encodes CASSYLTGATEAFF.